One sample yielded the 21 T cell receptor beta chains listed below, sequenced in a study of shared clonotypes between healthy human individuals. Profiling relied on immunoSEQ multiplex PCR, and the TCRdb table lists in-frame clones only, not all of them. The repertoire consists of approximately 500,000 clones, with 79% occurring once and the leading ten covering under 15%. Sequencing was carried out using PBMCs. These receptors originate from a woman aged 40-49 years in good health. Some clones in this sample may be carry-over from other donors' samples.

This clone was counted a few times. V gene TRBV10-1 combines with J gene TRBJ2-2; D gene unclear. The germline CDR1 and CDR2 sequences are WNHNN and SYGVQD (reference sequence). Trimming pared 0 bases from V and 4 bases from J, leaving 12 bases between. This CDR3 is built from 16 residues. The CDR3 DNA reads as TGCGCCAGCAGTGAGTCCTTTGTGCAAAGCACCGGGGAGCTGTTTTTT. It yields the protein CASSESFVQSTGELFF.

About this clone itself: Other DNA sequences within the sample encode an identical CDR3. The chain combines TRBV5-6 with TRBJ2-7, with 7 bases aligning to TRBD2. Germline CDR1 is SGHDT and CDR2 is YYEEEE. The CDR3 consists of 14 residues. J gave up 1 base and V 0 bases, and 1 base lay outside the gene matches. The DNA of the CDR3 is TGTGCCAGCAGCTTGGCGGGGGGATCCTACGAGCAGTACTTC. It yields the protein CASSLAGGSYEQYF.

DNA of the CDR3: TGCGCCAGCCTAGGGGGGACTAGTAATGAGCAGTTCTTC. This codes for CASLGGTSNEQFF. This chain joins TRBV10-2 and TRBJ2-1, with 8 positions matching TRBD2. Germline V lookup: CDR1 WSHSY, CDR2 SAAADI. CDR3 length: 13 residues. The trim removed 8 bases at V and 7 bases at J, leaving 7 bases unmatched.

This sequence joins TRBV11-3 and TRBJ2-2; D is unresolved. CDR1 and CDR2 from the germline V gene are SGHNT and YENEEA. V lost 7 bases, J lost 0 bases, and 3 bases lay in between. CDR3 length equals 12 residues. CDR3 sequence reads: CASNSNTGELFF. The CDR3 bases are TGTGCCAGCAATTCGAACACCGGGGAGCTGTTTTTT.

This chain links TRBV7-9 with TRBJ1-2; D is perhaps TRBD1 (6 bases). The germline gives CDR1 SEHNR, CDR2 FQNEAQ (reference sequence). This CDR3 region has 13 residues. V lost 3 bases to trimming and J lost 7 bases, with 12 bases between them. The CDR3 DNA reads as TGTGCCAGCAGCTTGGGGGGCTGGGCTGGCTACACCTTC. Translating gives CASSLGGWAGYTF. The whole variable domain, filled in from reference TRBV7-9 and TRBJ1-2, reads DTGVSQNPRHKITKRGQNVTFRCDPISEHNRLYWYRQTLGQGPEFLTYFQNEAQLEKSRLLSDRFSAERPKGSFSTLEIQRTEQGDSAMYLCASSLGGWAGYTFGSGTRLTVV.

CDR3 bases: TGCGCCAGCAGCGCATTAGCGGGAGACACCTACAATGAGCAGTTCTTC. Its protein is CASSALAGDTYNEQFF. The gene calls are TRBV4-3 and TRBJ2-1, with 9 bases that match TRBD2. The CDR3 extends over 16 amino acids. CDR1 and CDR2 from the germline V gene are LGHNA and YSLEER. Trimming cost V 5 bases and J 2 bases; bases outside gene matches: 7.

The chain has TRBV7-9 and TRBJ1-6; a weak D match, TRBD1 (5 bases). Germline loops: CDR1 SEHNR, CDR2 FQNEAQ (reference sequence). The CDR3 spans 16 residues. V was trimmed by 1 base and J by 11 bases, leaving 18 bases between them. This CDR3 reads CASSLVHWGTFAPLHF. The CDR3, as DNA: TGTGCCAGCAGCTTAGTGCACTGGGGGACCTTCGCACCCCTCCACTTT.

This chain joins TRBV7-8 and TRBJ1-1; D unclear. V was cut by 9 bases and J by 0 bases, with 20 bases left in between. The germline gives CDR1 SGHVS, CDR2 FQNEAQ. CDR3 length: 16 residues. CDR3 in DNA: TGTGCCAGTCGAGAAGAGACGGGCCGCATGAACACTGAAGCTTTCTTT. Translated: CASREETGRMNTEAFF.

The CDR3 reads CASSLGGTGDAEAFF. DNA of the CDR3: TGTGCCAGCAGCTTAGGGGGTACAGGAGACGCTGAAGCTTTCTTT. The V and J genes are TRBV11-3 and TRBJ1-1; D possibly corresponds to TRBD1 (5 bases). Germline CDR1 and CDR2: SGHNT and YENEEA. The length of the CDR3 is 15 residues. V was cut by 1 base and J by 6 bases, with 15 bases left in between.

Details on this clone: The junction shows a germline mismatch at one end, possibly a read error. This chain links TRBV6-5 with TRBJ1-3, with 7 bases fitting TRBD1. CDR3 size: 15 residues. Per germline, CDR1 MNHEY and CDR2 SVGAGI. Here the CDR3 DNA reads TGTGCCAGCAGATACTCCGGGACAGCTGGAAACACCATATATTTT. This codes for CASRYSGTAGNTIYF.

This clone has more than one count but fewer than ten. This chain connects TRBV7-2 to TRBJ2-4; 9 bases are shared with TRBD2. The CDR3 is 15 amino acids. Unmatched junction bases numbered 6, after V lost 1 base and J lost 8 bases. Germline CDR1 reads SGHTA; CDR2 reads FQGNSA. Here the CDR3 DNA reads TGTGCCAGCAGCTTAGATGCTAGCGGGACATACATTCAGTACTTC. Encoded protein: CASSLDASGTYIQYF.

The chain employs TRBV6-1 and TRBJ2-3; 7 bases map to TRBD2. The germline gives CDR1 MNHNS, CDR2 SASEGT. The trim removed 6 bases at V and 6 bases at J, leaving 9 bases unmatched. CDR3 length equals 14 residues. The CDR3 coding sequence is TGTGCCAGCAGAGGCGGGAGCGTCGCGGATACGCAGTATTTT. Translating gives CASRGGSVADTQYF.

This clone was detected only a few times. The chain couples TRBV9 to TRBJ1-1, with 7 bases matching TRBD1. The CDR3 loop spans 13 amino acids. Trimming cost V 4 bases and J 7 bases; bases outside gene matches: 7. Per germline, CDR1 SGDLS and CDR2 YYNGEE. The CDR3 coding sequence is TGTGCCAGCAGCACCCGAGGGGACAGTGAAGCTTTCTTT. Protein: CASSTRGDSEAFF.

Here the CDR3 DNA reads TGCGCCAGCGGGGGAGGCCCTAGGCCTGAAGCTTTCTTT. Translation: CASGGGPRPEAFF. The chain is built from TRBV4-1 and TRBJ1-1, with a tentative D call TRBD1 (5 bases). There are 13 residues in the CDR3. Trimming took 8 bases from V and 6 from J, leaving 16 bases between them. Germline lookup yields CDR1 MGHRA and CDR2 YSYEKL.

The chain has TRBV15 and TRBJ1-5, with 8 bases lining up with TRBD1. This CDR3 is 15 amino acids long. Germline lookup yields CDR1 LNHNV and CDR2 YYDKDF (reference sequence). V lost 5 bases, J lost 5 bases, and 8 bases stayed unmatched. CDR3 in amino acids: CATSGSRQGYQPQHF. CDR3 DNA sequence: TGTGCCACCAGCGGGTCGAGACAGGGGTATCAGCCCCAGCATTTT.

The CDR3 DNA follows: TGCAGCGTTGACAAGGGGAACACCGGGGAGCTGTTTTTT. Translation: CSVDKGNTGELFF. This chain uses TRBV29-1 with TRBJ2-2; D not certain. The CDR3 covers 13 residues. Looked up from germline, CDR1 is SQVTM and CDR2 is ANQGSEA. The V end was cut by 3 bases, the J end by 1 base, with 6 bases between.

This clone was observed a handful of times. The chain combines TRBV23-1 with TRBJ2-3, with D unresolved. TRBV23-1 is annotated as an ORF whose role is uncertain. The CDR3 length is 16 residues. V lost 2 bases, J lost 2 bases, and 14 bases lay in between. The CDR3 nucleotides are TGCGCCAGCAGTCAAAGGTTCTTCGGCAACACAGATACGCAGTATTTT. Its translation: CASSQRFFGNTDTQYF.

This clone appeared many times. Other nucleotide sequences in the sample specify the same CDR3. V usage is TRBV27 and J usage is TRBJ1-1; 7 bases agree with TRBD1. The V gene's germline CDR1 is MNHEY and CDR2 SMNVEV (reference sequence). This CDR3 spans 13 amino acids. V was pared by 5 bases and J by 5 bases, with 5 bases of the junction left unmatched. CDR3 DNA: TGTGCCAGCAGTCAACAGGGGCGGACTGAAGCTTTCTTT. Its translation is CASSQQGRTEAFF.

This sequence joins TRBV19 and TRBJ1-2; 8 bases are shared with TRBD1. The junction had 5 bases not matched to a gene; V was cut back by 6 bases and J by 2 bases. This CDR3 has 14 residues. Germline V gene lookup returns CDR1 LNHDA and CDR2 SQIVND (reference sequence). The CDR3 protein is CASSGQGENYGYTF. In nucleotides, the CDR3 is TGTGCCAGTAGCGGACAGGGTGAAAACTATGGCTACACCTTC.

The CDR3 DNA sequence: TGCAGCGTCCCCCAGTCAGGGGGATACAATGAGCAGTTCTTC. Residues: CSVPQSGGYNEQFF. This chain links TRBV29-1 with TRBJ2-1; 7 nucleotides match TRBD1. Trimming removed 6 bases from V and 4 bases from J; junction bases left unmatched: 9. Germline loops: CDR1 SQVTM, CDR2 ANQGSEA. CDR3 length: 14 residues.

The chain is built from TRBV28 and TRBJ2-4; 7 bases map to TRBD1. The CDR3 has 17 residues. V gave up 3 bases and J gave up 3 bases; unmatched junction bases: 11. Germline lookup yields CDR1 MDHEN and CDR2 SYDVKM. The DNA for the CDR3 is TGTGCCAGCAGTTTGTTTCGACAGGGCCGAAGCAAAAACATTCAGTACTTC. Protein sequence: CASSLFRQGRSKNIQYF.